Listed below are T cell receptor beta chains from one sample, sequenced in a study of human thymus T cells. The repertoire was sequenced with immunoSEQ multiplex PCR; TCRdb's copy has only in-frame clones and lacks some. The sample yields about 120,000 clones, around 94% seen once. The source material was thymus tissue. The receptors originated from a boy under two years old with a congenital heart defect but otherwise immunologically healthy. Each CDR3 is given with its conserved first and last residue. A D gene is named only where the DNA matches it firmly. The size of a clone is reported for some rows only, either as once, few or many, or as a class for expanded clones.

abundance	v_gene	d_gene	j_gene	CDR3aa	CDR3nt
-	TRBV11-2	-	TRBJ2-1	CASSCDRPGSYNEQFF	TGTGCCAGCAGTTGCGACAGACCGGGGTCCTACAATGAGCAGTTCTTC
once	TRBV6-5	-	TRBJ2-7	CASSEYEQYF	TGTGCCAGCAGTGAGTACGAGCAGTACTTC
-	TRBV19	-	TRBJ2-7	CASSIGGYEQYF	TGTGCCAGTAGTATAGGCGGCTACGAGCAGTACTTC
-	TRBV11-2	-	TRBJ2-7	CASSPGTETFYEQYF	TGTGCCAGCAGCCCCGGGACCGAGACCTTCTACGAGCAGTACTTC
-	TRBV28	-	TRBJ2-1	CASSLDSSYNEQFF	TGTGCCAGCAGTTTAGACAGCTCCTACAATGAGCAGTTCTTC
once	TRBV28	-	TRBJ2-3	CASSPHTDTQYF	TGTGCCAGCAGTCCCCACACAGATACGCAGTATTTT
-	TRBV6-1	-	TRBJ1-6	CASSEGEGADSPLHF	TGTGCCAGCAGTGAAGGCGAAGGGGCAGATTCACCCCTCCACTTT
-	TRBV4-1	-	TRBJ2-1	CASSQEGNNEQFF	TGCGCCAGCAGCCAAGAGGGCAACAATGAGCAGTTCTTC
-	TRBV27	TRBD2	TRBJ2-5	CASSLSAGGETQYF	TGTGCCAGCAGTTTATCAGCGGGGGGAGAGACCCAGTACTTC
-	TRBV7-2	TRBD1	TRBJ1-3	CASTEGRVGQSIYF	TGTGCCAGCACCGAAGGCCGTGTGGGACAGTCCATATATTTT
-	TRBV28	-	TRBJ1-6	CASSFPLNSPLHF	TGTGCCAGCAGTTTCCCACTCAATTCACCCCTCCACTTT
-	TRBV5-1	-	TRBJ1-1	CASSFLLGEGTEAFF	TGCGCCAGCAGCTTCCTTCTGGGGGAGGGCACTGAAGCTTTCTTT
-	TRBV4-3	-	TRBJ2-2	CASSQGLRGANTGELFF	TGCGCCAGCAGCCAAGGACTCAGGGGGGCAAACACCGGGGAGCTGTTTTTT
few	TRBV5-5	-	TRBJ1-1	CASSFSVGHTEAFF	TGTGCCAGCAGCTTTAGCGTCGGCCACACTGAAGCTTTCTTT
-	TRBV6-6	-	TRBJ1-1	CASRASGTEAFF	TGTGCCAGCAGAGCGAGTGGCACTGAAGCTTTCTTT
once	TRBV5-6	TRBD2	TRBJ2-3	CASSLRRPPSGGIDTQYF	TGTGCCAGCAGCTTACGAAGGCCTCCTAGCGGGGGAATAGATACGCAGTATTTT
once	TRBV25-1	-	TRBJ2-1	CATYPPGQGPYNEQFF	TGTGCCACCTACCCCCCAGGCCAGGGACCCTACAATGAGCAGTTCTTC
-	TRBV4-1	-	TRBJ2-3	CASSQERADTQYF	TGCGCCAGCAGCCAAGAACGGGCAGATACGCAGTATTTT
-	TRBV28	TRBD1	TRBJ1-5	CASSPGQGGNQPQHF	TGTGCCAGCAGTCCGGGACAGGGGGGCAATCAGCCCCAGCATTTT
-	TRBV2	TRBD2	TRBJ2-3	CASRGLAGGPDTQYF	TGTGCCAGCAGGGGACTAGCGGGGGGTCCAGATACGCAGTATTTT
-	TRBV2	-	TRBJ2-7	CAVSTRGESYEQYF	TGTGCCGTGTCAACTAGGGGGGAATCCTACGAGCAGTACTTC
-	TRBV10-3	-	TRBJ1-2	CAIKIPGPGNGYTF	TGTGCCATCAAGATCCCCGGGCCAGGGAATGGCTACACCTTC
-	TRBV28	-	TRBJ2-5	CASSLGQYQETQYF	TGTGCCAGCAGTCTCGGACAGTACCAAGAGACCCAGTACTTC
-	TRBV10-1	-	TRBJ2-7	CASSEVQRSTGDEQYF	TGCGCCAGCAGTGAAGTACAGCGGTCTACCGGCGACGAGCAGTACTTC
once	TRBV6-5	TRBD2	TRBJ2-1	CASSRGLARNNEQFF	TGTGCCAGCAGTCGCGGACTAGCGAGAAACAATGAGCAGTTCTTC
-	TRBV11-1	-	TRBJ2-1	CASSSNRGGGPAVYNEQFF	TGTGCCAGCAGCTCAAATCGGGGAGGTGGGCCAGCGGTCTACAATGAGCAGTTCTTC
-	TRBV4-2	TRBD1	TRBJ1-5	CASSQEVRDRGQPQHF	TGTGCCAGCAGCCAAGAAGTAAGGGACAGGGGTCAGCCCCAGCATTTT
-	TRBV5-6	-	TRBJ1-2	CASSLSGDYGYTF	TGTGCCAGCAGCTTGTCGGGGGACTATGGCTACACCTTC
once	TRBV5-1	TRBD2	TRBJ2-2	CASAGGNTGELFF	TGCGCCAGCGCGGGGGGTAACACCGGGGAGCTGTTTTTT
-	TRBV5-1	-	TRBJ2-7	CASSLSPRVLPPYEQYF	TGCGCCAGCAGCTTAAGTCCTCGCGTGCTACCCCCCTACGAGCAGTACTTC
-	TRBV7-6	-	TRBJ1-2	CASSSGFGGYTF	TGTGCCAGCAGCTCCGGGTTCGGGGGCTACACCTTC
-	TRBV7-2	-	TRBJ1-2	CASSTGAIVGPNYGYTF	TGTGCCAGCAGCACGGGGGCCATCGTTGGGCCTAACTATGGCTACACCTTC
few	TRBV4-1	-	TRBJ1-6	CASSQETGHNSPLHF	TGCGCCAGCAGCCAAGAAACAGGGCACAATTCACCCCTCCACTTT
once	TRBV10-3	TRBD1	TRBJ2-1	CAISKTTRDSNYNEQFF	TGTGCCATCAGCAAGACGACCCGGGACAGTAATTACAATGAGCAGTTCTTC
-	TRBV9	-	TRBJ2-3	CASSVAPEGGTDTQYF	TGTGCCAGCAGCGTAGCCCCAGAGGGGGGCACAGATACGCAGTATTTT
-	TRBV28	-	TRBJ2-4	CASSSPHLGALAKNIQYF	TGTGCCAGCAGTTCCCCCCATCTCGGCGCTCTAGCCAAAAACATTCAGTACTTC
-	TRBV5-1	TRBD1	TRBJ1-4	CASSWRGPEEKLFF	TGCGCCAGCAGCTGGAGGGGGCCAGAGGAAAAACTGTTTTTT
-	TRBV6-4	-	TRBJ2-1	CASSEDYTRNEQFF	TGTGCCAGCAGTGAAGACTACACTCGGAATGAGCAGTTCTTC
-	TRBV7-2	-	TRBJ1-1	CASSFGQPHTEAFF	TGTGCCAGCAGCTTCGGACAGCCTCACACTGAAGCTTTCTTT
-	TRBV29-1	TRBD2	TRBJ2-3	CSVAGLATTDTQYF	TGCAGCGTTGCGGGACTAGCGACCACAGATACGCAGTATTTT
-	TRBV5-1	-	TRBJ2-3	CASSLESFWGADTQYF	TGCGCCAGCAGCTTGGAGAGCTTCTGGGGCGCAGATACGCAGTATTTT
-	TRBV9	TRBD1	TRBJ2-7	CASSVDSDRGLYEQYF	TGTGCCAGCAGCGTAGATTCCGACAGGGGTCTCTACGAGCAGTACTTC
-	TRBV7-2	TRBD2	TRBJ2-5	CASSLIFLAGGRNQETQYF	TGTGCCAGCAGCTTAATCTTCCTAGCGGGGGGGCGAAACCAAGAGACCCAGTACTTC
-	TRBV18	-	TRBJ1-2	CASSPPDNYGYTF	TGTGCCAGCTCACCACCAGATAACTATGGCTACACCTTC
-	TRBV19	TRBD1	TRBJ2-2	CASSIRNRGRGNTGELFF	TGTGCCAGTAGTATAAGGAACAGGGGGAGAGGGAACACCGGGGAGCTGTTTTTT
-	TRBV28	-	TRBJ1-2	CASSSRDGRYGYTF	TGTGCCAGCAGTTCCCGGGACGGGCGATATGGCTACACCTTC